This T cell receptor (beta chain) was documented in a study of cytomegalovirus exposure and HLA in healthy donors. PCR primers comprised 60 Vbeta and 13 Jbeta primers. The data were produced by immunoSEQ multiplex PCR, yet TCRdb's version contains in-frame clones alone and is incomplete. The table lists over 75,000 clones, 79% of them singletons. V shed 6 bases and J shed 2 bases, with 16 bases lying between them. The CDR3 runs 15 residues. CDR1 SNHLY and CDR2 FYNNEI come from the germline V gene. This clone was observed once. The source of this sequence is a male donor in good health and CMV-seropositive. The J gene is TRBJ2-5, the V gene TRBV2, with a weak D call TRBD2 (5 bases). Sequencing used PBMCs. Here the CDR3 DNA reads TGTGCCAGCAGGCAGTCCGGAGTAGCGCAAGAGACCCAGTACTTC. This translates into CASRQSGVAQETQYF.